This T cell receptor (beta chain) was obtained from a study of metastatic and nonmetastatic thyroid tumors. Study background: Patients with malignant and benign thyroid disease provided blood and tumor or nodule tissue, whose repertoires were compared.

As handled by the study authors: Researchers built a distant-metastasis classifier for papillary thyroid cancer that drew on CDR3 differences across clinicopathological groups. TCRdb re-called the PCR reads via MiXCR. The V and J calls shown here were made by TCRdb, not taken from the authors' results. The sample has 25,000 to 30,000 clones, approximately 15% seen once. V was trimmed by 4 bases and J by 6 bases, leaving 10 bases between them. The germline CDR1 and CDR2 sequences are LGHDT and YNNKEL (reference sequence). The CDR3 runs to 12 residues. This clone has at least ten counts. The same CDR3 is also encoded by other DNA sequences in this sample. Nobody among the patients had been given any treatment before thyroid surgery.

The rearrangement uses TRBV3-1 and TRBJ2-7; D is perhaps TRBD1 (6 bases). The TCR sequence derives from a female donor with papillary thyroid cancer or a benign thyroid nodule (not recorded which). Some clones in this sample may be carry-over from other donors' samples. What was sequenced was blood. The CDR3 here is CASSPQGSEQYF. In DNA form, the CDR3 reads TGTGCCAGCAGCCCACAGGGATCCGAGCAGTACTTC.